The T cell receptor beta chain described here comes from a study of CD8+ T cells in alopecia areata. This clone has a handful of counts. The treatment denotes: oral pan-JAK inhibitor, 5-10 mg twice daily. Extracted from the samples, RNA was reverse transcribed into cDNA to serve as the sequencing template. This table comes from immunoSEQ multiplex PCR, and its TCRdb copy is limited to in-frame clones, with some not included. Of over 150,000 clones in the sample, 53% are singletons; the top ten hold 10% to 11%. The CDR3 is 17 residues long. The sequence came from a human donor with alopecia areata. The rearrangement uses TRBV21-1 and TRBJ2-4; the table assigns TRBD1, which was not confirmed against the DNA. TRBV21-1 is marked as a pseudogene. This material consisted of CD8+ T cells sorted from blood, taken at week 24, from a patient treated with tofacitinib. The CDR3 protein is CASSLPQDRRAKNIQYF. The CDR3 DNA reads TGTGCCAGCAGCCTCCCTCAGGACAGGCGAGCCAAAAACATTCAGTACTTC.